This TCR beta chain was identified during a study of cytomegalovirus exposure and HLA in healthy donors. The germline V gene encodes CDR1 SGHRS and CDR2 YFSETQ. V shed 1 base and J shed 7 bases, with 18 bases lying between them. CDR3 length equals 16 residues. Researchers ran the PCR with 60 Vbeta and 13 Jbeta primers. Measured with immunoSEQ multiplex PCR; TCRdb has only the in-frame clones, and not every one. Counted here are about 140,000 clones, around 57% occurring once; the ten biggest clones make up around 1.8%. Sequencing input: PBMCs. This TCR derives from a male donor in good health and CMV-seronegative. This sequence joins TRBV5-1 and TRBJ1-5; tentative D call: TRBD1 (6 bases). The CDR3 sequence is CASSLSNSRGGQPQHF. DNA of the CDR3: TGCGCCAGCAGCTTGTCCAACTCCAGGGGAGGGCAGCCCCAGCATTTT.